This TCR beta chain originates from a study of shared clonotypes between healthy human individuals. Profiling relied on immunoSEQ multiplex PCR, and the TCRdb table lists in-frame clones only, not all of them. The table shows approximately 710,000 clones, with 90% occurring only once. The material sequenced was memory CD8+ T cells from PBMCs. Stated subset: CD45RO+ cells pooled with CCR7-negative TemRA cells. This clonotype was obtained from a man aged 18 to 35 in good health. Some clones in this sample may be carry-over from other donors' samples.

CDR3 DNA: TGTGCCAGCAGCTCGCTGACAGCCATGAACACTGAAGCTTTCTTT. It translates to CASSSLTAMNTEAFF. The rearrangement uses TRBV7-3 and TRBJ1-1, with D possibly being TRBD1 (5 bases). With 4 bases removed from V and 0 bases from J, the gap between germline ends came to 12 bases. CDR3 length: 15 residues. CDR1 SGHTA and CDR2 FQGTGA come from the germline V gene.